This TCR beta chain was sequenced for a study of T cell responses to AZD1222 COVID-19 vaccine. Losses at the gene ends were 1 base for V and 1 base for J; bases not matched to a gene: 5. This CDR3 spans 16 amino acids. Germline values: CDR1 LGHDT, CDR2 YNNKEL (reference sequence). Assay: immunoSEQ multiplex PCR; the TCRdb copy retains only in-frame clones and omits some. The sample has 100,000 to 150,000 clones; about nine tenths are singletons. The genes are TRBV3-1 (or the pseudogene TRBV3-2) and TRBJ2-3, with 7 bases fitting TRBD2. This TCR was sampled from an adult who received the AZD1222 COVID-19 vaccine. Here the sequenced sample was peripheral blood, taken 28 days after the second AZD1222 dose. The CDR3 region has the DNA TGTGCCAGCAGCCAAGCCACGGGAGGTGGCACAGATACGCAGTATTTT. It encodes CASSQATGGGTDTQYF.